The 26 T cell receptor beta chains listed next were all sequenced from one sample in a study of OX40 agonist ivuxolimab in advanced cancers. The assay was immunoSEQ multiplex PCR, and TCRdb's table has in-frame clones only and misses some. Of tens of thousands of clones listed, about 91% were seen once; the top ten hold around 2%. The sample here was CD4+ or CD8+ T cells sorted from blood, taken in a trial of the OX40 agonist ivuxolimab. The source is an adult with an advanced solid tumor such as melanoma, head and neck, liver or kidney cancer.

J is TRBJ2-7 and V is TRBV4-2; D perhaps matches TRBD2 (5 bases). V lost 0 bases and J 9 bases, leaving 18 bases between the germline ends. Germline-derived CDR1 and CDR2 are LGHNA and YNFKEQ. The CDR3 is made up of 15 amino acids. CDR3 sequence reads: CASSQETGTGISQYF. CDR3 nucleotides: TGTGCCAGCAGCCAAGAAACGGGCACCGGGATTTCGCAGTACTTC.

V and J are TRBV5-8 and TRBJ1-4; no definite D call. The CDR3 is 14 residues long. CDR1 and CDR2 (germline): SGHTS, YDEGEE. Trimming took off 4 bases at V and 6 bases at J, with 13 bases between the two ends. This CDR3 is CASSANPGYEKLFF. CDR3 coding DNA: TGTGCCAGCAGCGCGAATCCGGGGTATGAAAAACTGTTTTTT. Combining the CDR3 with reference TRBV5-8 and TRBJ1-4 gives the whole variable domain EAGVTQSPTHLIKTRGQQATLRCSPISGHTSVYWYQQALGLGLQFLLWYDEGEERNRGNFPPRFSGRQFPNYSSELNVNALELEDSALYLCASSANPGYEKLFFGSGTQLSVL.

The chain couples TRBV7-9 to TRBJ1-2, with D maybe TRBD1 (6 bases). Trimming left V 5 bases short and J 2 bases short, with 15 bases between. The V gene's germline CDR1 is SEHNR and CDR2 FQNEAQ (reference sequence). The CDR3 totals 15 residues. The DNA of the CDR3 is TGTGCCAGCAGCCCTGGACAGCTTCCAAACTATGGCTACACCTTC. Its protein product is CASSPGQLPNYGYTF. Using reference TRBV7-9 and TRBJ1-2 for the parts outside the CDR3, the full variable domain is DTGVSQNPRHKITKRGQNVTFRCDPISEHNRLYWYRQTLGQGPEFLTYFQNEAQLEKSRLLSDRFSAERPKGSFSTLEIQRTEQGDSAMYLCASSPGQLPNYGYTFGSGTRLTVV.

J is TRBJ2-2 and V is TRBV9; 8 nucleotides line up with TRBD2. The CDR3 contains 16 residues. In germline, CDR1 is SGDLS, CDR2 YYNGEE. The ends lost 6 bases at V and 0 bases at J; junction bases unmatched: 7. The CDR3 is CASTGGVAPNTGELFF. CDR3 coding DNA: TGTGCCAGCACCGGGGGGGTAGCGCCGAACACCGGGGAGCTGTTTTTT. Full variable domain (outside the CDR3, taken from reference TRBV9 and TRBJ2-2): DSGVTQTPKHLITATGQRVTLRCSPRSGDLSVYWYQQSLDQGLQFLIQYYNGEERAKGNILERFSAQQFPDLHSELNLSSLELGDSALYFCASTGGVAPNTGELFFGEGSRLTVL.

This sequence joins TRBV11-2 and TRBJ2-3, with a possible D match to TRBD2 (6 bases). V was trimmed by 5 bases and J by 2 bases, leaving 14 bases between them. The CDR3 has 15 residues. Germline V lookup: CDR1 SGHAT, CDR2 FQNNGV. The CDR3 sequence is CASSLQAGPTDTQYF. The DNA for the CDR3 is TGTGCCAGCAGCCTCCAAGCGGGCCCCACAGATACGCAGTATTTT.

The chain recombines TRBV4-3 with TRBJ1-6, with D perhaps TRBD1 (6 bases). The germline gives CDR1 LGHNA, CDR2 YSLEER. V was cut by 0 bases and J by 6 bases, with 9 bases left in between. This CDR3 spans 15 amino acids. The CDR3 reads CASSQDQGPNSPLHF. The CDR3, as DNA: TGCGCCAGCAGCCAAGATCAGGGGCCTAATTCACCCCTCCACTTT.

V and J are TRBV10-3 and TRBJ2-3; maybe TRBD1 (5 bases). The CDR3 consists of 14 residues. Germline assignment: CDR1 ENHRY and CDR2 SYGVKD. Trimming took off 4 bases at V and 4 bases at J, with 12 bases between the two ends. The CDR3 nucleotides are TGTGCCATCAGTGGTTCTAGGGGCGCAGATACGCAGTATTTT. It translates to CAISGSRGADTQYF.

The rearrangement uses TRBV4-3 and TRBJ1-2; the D is unclear. Germline CDR1 is LGHNA and CDR2 is YSLEER. V was pared by 7 bases and J by 6 bases, with 15 bases between. CDR3 size: 13 residues. DNA for the CDR3: TGCGCCAGCAACTCTATAGGAGGGAATGGCTACACCTTC. Translated, it gives CASNSIGGNGYTF.

CDR3 region: CASSLSGQNYEQYF. In DNA, the CDR3 is TGTGCCAGCAGTTTATCGGGCCAAAATTACGAGCAGTACTTC. The chain couples TRBV27 to TRBJ2-7; D is uncertain. There are 14 residues in the CDR3. With 0 bases removed from V and 4 bases from J, the gap between germline ends came to 10 bases. Germline V gene data show CDR1 as MNHEY and CDR2 as SMNVEV (reference sequence).

V usage is TRBV19 and J usage is TRBJ2-2; 11 bases align to TRBD1. V trimming: 6 bases; J trimming: 7 bases; junction bases outside the gene matches: 10. CDR3 length: 16 amino acids. In germline, CDR1 is LNHDA, CDR2 SQIVND (reference sequence). The DNA of the CDR3 is TGTGCCAGTAGACCAACCGGGACAGGGGGTGGCGGGGAGCTGTTTTTT. Residues: CASRPTGTGGGGELFF.

The rearrangement joins TRBV9 to TRBJ2-2; 8 nucleotides align to TRBD1. Germline CDR1 is SGDLS and CDR2 is YYNGEE. The V segment lost 0 bases and the J segment 4 bases; nucleotides outside the gene matches: 5. The CDR3 has 16 amino acids. CDR3 DNA: TGTGCCAGCAGCGTAGCTTTGGGGACAGGCACCGGGGAGCTGTTTTTT. This gives the protein CASSVALGTGTGELFF. Full variable domain (rest looked up from reference TRBV9 and TRBJ2-2): DSGVTQTPKHLITATGQRVTLRCSPRSGDLSVYWYQQSLDQGLQFLIQYYNGEERAKGNILERFSAQQFPDLHSELNLSSLELGDSALYFCASSVALGTGTGELFFGEGSRLTVL.

The V call is TRBV11-2, the J call TRBJ2-1; D possibly corresponds to TRBD2 (5 bases). Germline CDR1 SGHAT, CDR2 FQNNGV. The length of the CDR3 is 14 residues. V lost 5 bases to trimming and J lost 2 bases, with 10 bases between them. DNA of the CDR3: TGTGCCAGCAGCGTCCCCGGGACCTACAATGAGCAGTTCTTC. It encodes CASSVPGTYNEQFF.

The genes are TRBV28 and TRBJ1-3; possible D gene TRBD1, 5 bases. The V gene lost 7 bases and the J gene lost 3 bases, with 19 bases spanning the gap. CDR1 MDHEN and CDR2 SYDVKM come from the germline V gene. The CDR3 contains 16 residues. In nucleotides, the CDR3 is TGTGCCAGCACCACCGGCCCCGGGACGGGTGGAAACACCATATATTTT. This translates into CASTTGPGTGGNTIYF.

V and J are TRBV2 and TRBJ2-1; tentatively, D is TRBD1 (5 bases). The CDR3 extends over 13 amino acids. V was trimmed by 3 bases and J by 6 bases, leaving 9 bases between them. CDR1 is SNHLY and CDR2 is FYNNEI in the germline V gene. Here the CDR3 DNA reads TGTGCCAGCAGTGACCACAGGAGCAATGAGCAGTTCTTC. It translates to CASSDHRSNEQFF.

This clone was observed a few times. V and J are TRBV25-1 and TRBJ2-5; weak D call: TRBD1 (6 bases). There are 17 residues in the CDR3. Trimming took off 5 bases at V and 5 bases at J, with 24 bases between the two ends. In germline, CDR1 is MGHDK, CDR2 SYGVNS. CDR3 amino acids: CASSPWGKQGRGETQYF. CDR3 in DNA: TGTGCCAGCAGTCCATGGGGGAAACAGGGTAGGGGGGAGACCCAGTACTTC.

CDR3 protein: CASSSYYEQYF. The CDR3 DNA is TGTGCCAGCAGTTCCTACTACGAGCAGTACTTC. This sequence joins TRBV2 and TRBJ2-7; unclear D gene. Trimming took 5 bases from V and 3 from J, leaving 5 bases between them. This CDR3 is 11 amino acids long. CDR1 is SNHLY and CDR2 is FYNNEI in the germline V gene.

The chain is built from TRBV7-8 and TRBJ2-2, with TRBD1 matching 7 bases. The ends lost 7 bases at V and 4 bases at J; junction bases unmatched: 15. CDR1 and CDR2 from the germline V gene are SGHVS and FQNEAQ. This CDR3 has 17 residues. In DNA form, the CDR3 reads TGTGCCAGCACCCCAGGACAGGCACACGCCGGCACCGGGGAGCTGTTTTTT. It yields the protein CASTPGQAHAGTGELFF.

This clone was detected once. V and J are TRBV4-1 and TRBJ1-4; D is undetermined. The V and J ends lost 4 bases and 2 bases respectively, with 11 bases between them. Germline CDR1 is MGHRA and CDR2 is YSYEKL. The CDR3 runs to 15 residues. The CDR3 DNA reads as TGCGCCAGCAGCCTTCCGAACCCGACTAATGAAAAACTGTTTTTT. The encoded protein is CASSLPNPTNEKLFF.

The chain recombines TRBV28 with TRBJ1-1; TRBD1 agrees at 9 bases. Germline lookup yields CDR1 MDHEN and CDR2 SYDVKM. V gave up 5 bases and J gave up 5 bases; unmatched junction bases: 9. The CDR3 extends over 15 amino acids. The CDR3 here is CASSPPGQGNTEAFF. In DNA, the CDR3 is TGTGCCAGCAGTCCCCCGGGACAGGGTAATACTGAAGCTTTCTTT. The full variable domain, in which reference TRBV28 and TRBJ1-1 provide the parts outside the CDR3, is DVKVTQSSRYLVKRTGEKVFLECVQDMDHENMFWYRQDPGLGLRLIYFSYDVKMKEKGDIPEGYSVSREKKERFSLILESASTNQTSMYLCASSPPGQGNTEAFFGQGTRLTVV.

The V gene is TRBV27, the J gene TRBJ2-2; no definite D call. V was trimmed by 2 bases and J by 5 bases, leaving 9 bases between them. There are 14 residues in the CDR3. Per germline, CDR1 MNHEY and CDR2 SMNVEV (reference sequence). The CDR3 here is CASSLGLSTGELFF. In DNA form, the CDR3 reads TGTGCCAGCAGTTTAGGGCTCTCGACCGGGGAGCTGTTTTTT.

CDR3 bases: TGTGCCACCAGCAGGAATTTCCAGGGTAGCTCCTACAATGAGCAGTTCTTC. Translated: CATSRNFQGSSYNEQFF. J is TRBJ2-1 and V is TRBV15, with D perhaps TRBD1 (5 bases). Germline V gene lookup returns CDR1 LNHNV and CDR2 YYDKDF (reference sequence). CDR3 size: 17 residues. V shed 3 bases and J shed 0 bases, with 15 bases lying between them.

The chain combines TRBV2 with TRBJ1-2, with D perhaps matching TRBD1 (6 bases). There are 13 residues in the CDR3. Germline lookup yields CDR1 SNHLY and CDR2 FYNNEI. V lost 0 bases and J lost 4, with 6 bases in between. CDR3 coding DNA: TGTGCCAGCAGTGAAGCAGGGGGCTATGGCTACACCTTC. Its translation is CASSEAGGYGYTF.

This chain links TRBV6-1 with TRBJ1-2; 8 bases are a match to TRBD1. Germline CDR1 reads MNHNS; CDR2 reads SASEGT. The CDR3 loop spans 14 amino acids. V trimming: 6 bases; J trimming: 5 bases; junction bases outside the gene matches: 8. CDR3 sequence (DNA): TGTGCCAGCAGGGGGGCAGGGGGCGCTTATGGCTACACCTTC. It translates to CASRGAGGAYGYTF.

This chain connects TRBV20-1 to TRBJ2-1; D is tentatively TRBD1 or TRBD2 (6 bases each). This CDR3 contains 11 residues. V lost 7 bases, J lost 8 bases, and 12 bases lay in between. From germline, CDR1 is DFQATT and CDR2 SNEGSKA (reference sequence). In DNA, the CDR3 is TGCAGTGTGGCCGGGGGCGATGAGCAGTTCTTC. Encoded protein: CSVAGGDEQFF.

The chain combines TRBV19 with TRBJ2-1; the match to TRBD2 covers 8 bases. The V gene's germline CDR1 is LNHDA and CDR2 SQIVND (reference sequence). This CDR3 is built from 15 residues. J gave up 5 bases and V 5 bases, and 8 bases lay outside the gene matches. The CDR3 here is CASSAGTSGHNEQFF. CDR3 nucleotide sequence: TGTGCCAGTAGTGCCGGGACTAGTGGCCACAATGAGCAGTTCTTC. The variable domain in full, with the rest retrieved from reference TRBV19 and TRBJ2-1, is DGGITQSPKYLFRKEGQNVTLSCEQNLNHDAMYWYRQDPGQGLRLIYYSQIVNDFQKGDIAEGYSVSREKKESFPLTVTSAQKNPTAFYLCASSAGTSGHNEQFFGPGTRLTVL.

This chain connects TRBV7-2 to TRBJ2-3; unclear D gene. The CDR3 runs to 14 residues. V lost 3 bases to trimming and J lost 4 bases, with 11 bases between them. Germline CDR1 reads SGHTA; CDR2 reads FQGNSA. CDR3 sequence (DNA): TGTGCCAGCAGCTTCGCGCAGTCATCAGATACGCAGTATTTT. Protein: CASSFAQSSDTQYF.